What follows are 8 T cell receptor beta chains derived from one specimen sequenced in a study of cytomegalovirus exposure and HLA in healthy donors. Use of 60 Vbeta and 13 Jbeta primers characterized the PCR. TCRdb's table, derived via immunoSEQ multiplex PCR, lists solely in-frame clones and lacks some. The top ten clones hold about 3.8% of a sample with about 93,000 clones, over 75% of them seen once. Sequencing was carried out using PBMCs. The receptors shown here come from a man aged 50 or older in good health and CMV-seronegative.

The chain carries TRBV19 and TRBJ2-7; 7 nucleotides match TRBD2. Germline trimming cut 8 bases from V and 7 bases from J; bases unmatched to any gene: 11. CDR1 and CDR2 from the germline V gene are LNHDA and SQIVND (reference sequence). CDR3 length equals 13 residues. DNA for the CDR3: TGTGCCAGTCCCCCTACGGGGGGTAATGAGCAGTACTTC. Amino acid sequence: CASPPTGGNEQYF.

The rearrangement uses TRBV19 and TRBJ1-5, with TRBD1 matching over 9 bases. The trim removed 5 bases at V and 4 bases at J, leaving 6 bases unmatched. CDR1 and CDR2 (germline): LNHDA, SQIVND (reference sequence). This CDR3 has 15 residues. The CDR3 DNA sequence: TGTGCCAGTAGTTCGGACAGGGGACGGAATCAGCCCCAGCATTTT. This sequence encodes CASSSDRGRNQPQHF.

V gene TRBV10-3 combines with J gene TRBJ2-7; no definite D call. Per the germline V gene, CDR1 is ENHRY and CDR2 is SYGVKD. CDR3 length: 13 amino acids. V was pared by 2 bases and J by 6 bases, with 11 bases between. The CDR3 loop is CAISEAKSPEQYF. CDR3 in DNA: TGTGCCATCAGTGAGGCTAAATCCCCCGAGCAGTACTTC.

The rearrangement uses TRBV28 and TRBJ2-7, with D unresolved. Germline assignment: CDR1 MDHEN and CDR2 SYDVKM. Trimming removed 3 bases at V and 0 bases at J, with 12 bases between. The CDR3 spans 15 residues. CDR3 loop: CASSFNPGSSYEQYF. The CDR3 DNA follows: TGTGCCAGCAGTTTTAATCCAGGAAGCTCCTACGAGCAGTACTTC.

The rearrangement uses TRBV28 and TRBJ2-7; D might be TRBD1 (5 bases). The CDR3 is made up of 14 amino acids. Germline V gene sequence: CDR1 MDHEN, CDR2 SYDVKM. V gave up 5 bases and J gave up 9 bases, with 20 bases separating them. The CDR3 region has the DNA TGTGCCAGCAGTCCTCTCTCTCTGACAGCGTGGCAGTACTTC. This codes for CASSPLSLTAWQYF. The full variable domain, with the rest looked up from reference TRBV28 and TRBJ2-7, is DVKVTQSSRYLVKRTGEKVFLECVQDMDHENMFWYRQDPGLGLRLIYFSYDVKMKEKGDIPEGYSVSREKKERFSLILESASTNQTSMYLCASSPLSLTAWQYFGPGTRLTVT.

Sample share makes this clone medium-sized. The chain recombines TRBV5-1 with TRBJ2-1; the match to TRBD1 covers 7 bases. The V segment lost 4 bases and the J segment 6 bases; nucleotides outside the gene matches: 7. The CDR3 loop spans 14 amino acids. Germline loops: CDR1 SGHRS, CDR2 YFSETQ. The DNA of the CDR3 is TGCGCCAGCAGCCCGAGACAGGGCTCCAATGAGCAGTTCTTC. Protein sequence: CASSPRQGSNEQFF.

This chain uses TRBV29-1 with TRBJ1-2; possible D gene TRBD1, 5 bases. V lost 7 bases and J lost 2, with 14 bases in between. CDR3 length: 13 amino acids. The V gene's germline CDR1 is SQVTM and CDR2 ANQGSEA. Here the CDR3 reads CSADLQENYGYTF. The DNA of the CDR3 is TGCAGCGCCGACCTACAGGAAAACTATGGCTACACCTTC.

Worth noting for this clone: Other DNA sequences in the sample encode the same CDR3. The rearrangement joins TRBV18 to TRBJ2-7; 8 bases are a match to TRBD1. Trimming at V came to 0 bases and at J to 0 bases, leaving 1 base not matched to a gene. Germline V gene sequence: CDR1 KGHSH, CDR2 LQKENI. The CDR3 sequence is 15 residues long. The CDR3 sequence: CASSPPGTGSYEQYF. CDR3 nucleotide sequence: TGTGCCAGCTCACCACCCGGGACAGGCTCCTACGAGCAGTACTTC.